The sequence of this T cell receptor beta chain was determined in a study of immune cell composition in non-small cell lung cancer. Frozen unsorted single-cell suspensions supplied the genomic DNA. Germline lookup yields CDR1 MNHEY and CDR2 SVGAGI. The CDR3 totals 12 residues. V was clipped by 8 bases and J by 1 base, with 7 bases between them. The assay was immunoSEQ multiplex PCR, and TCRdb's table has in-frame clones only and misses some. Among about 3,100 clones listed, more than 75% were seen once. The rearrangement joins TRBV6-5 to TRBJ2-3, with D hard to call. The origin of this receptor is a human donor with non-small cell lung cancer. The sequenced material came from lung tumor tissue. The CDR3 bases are TGTGCCAGCGGGCAGGGCACAGATACGCAGTATTTT. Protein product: CASGQGTDTQYF.